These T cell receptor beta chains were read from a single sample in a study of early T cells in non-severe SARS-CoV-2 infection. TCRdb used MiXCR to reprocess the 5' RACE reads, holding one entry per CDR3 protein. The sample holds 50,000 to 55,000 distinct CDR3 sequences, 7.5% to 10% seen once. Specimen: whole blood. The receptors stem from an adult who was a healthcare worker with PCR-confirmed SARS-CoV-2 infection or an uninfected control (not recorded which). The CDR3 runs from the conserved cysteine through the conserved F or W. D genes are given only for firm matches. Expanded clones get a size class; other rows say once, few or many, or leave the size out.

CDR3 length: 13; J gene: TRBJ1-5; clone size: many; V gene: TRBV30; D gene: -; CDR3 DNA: TGTGCCTGGAGTGAACAGCTTAATCAGCCCCAGCATTTT; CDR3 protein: CAWSEQLNQPQHF
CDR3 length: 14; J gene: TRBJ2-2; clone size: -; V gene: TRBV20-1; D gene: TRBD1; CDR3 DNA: TGCAGTGCTCTTCGGACAGGACCCACCGGGGAGCTGTTTTTT; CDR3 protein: CSALRTGPTGELFF
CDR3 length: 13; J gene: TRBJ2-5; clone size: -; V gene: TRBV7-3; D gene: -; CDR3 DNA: TGTGCCAGCAGCTCAAAGTTTAGGGAGACCCAGTACTTC; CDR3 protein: CASSSKFRETQYF
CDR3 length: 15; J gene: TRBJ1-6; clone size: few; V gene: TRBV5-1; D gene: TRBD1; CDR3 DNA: TGCGCCAGCGGAACCGGGGACAGAGAAACTTCACCCCTCCACTTT; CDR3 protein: CASGTGDRETSPLHF
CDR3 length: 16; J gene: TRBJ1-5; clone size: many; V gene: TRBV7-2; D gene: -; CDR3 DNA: TGTGCCAGCAGCTTAGTGCCGGGCCCTAGCAATCAGCCCCAGCATTTT; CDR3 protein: CASSLVPGPSNQPQHF
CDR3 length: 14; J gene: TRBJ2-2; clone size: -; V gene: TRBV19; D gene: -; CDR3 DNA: TGTGCCAGTAGTATATTGCTGAACACCGGGGAGCTGTTTTTT; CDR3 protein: CASSILLNTGELFF
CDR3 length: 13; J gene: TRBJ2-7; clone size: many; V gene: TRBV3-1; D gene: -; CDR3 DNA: TGTGCCAGCAGCCCGAGTGGCTCCTACGAGCAGTACTTC; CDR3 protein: CASSPSGSYEQYF
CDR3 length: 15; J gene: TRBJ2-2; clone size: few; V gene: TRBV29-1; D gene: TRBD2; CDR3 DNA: TGCAGCGCTCGGGGACTAGCGGGTTACACCGGGGAGCTGTTTTTT; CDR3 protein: CSARGLAGYTGELFF
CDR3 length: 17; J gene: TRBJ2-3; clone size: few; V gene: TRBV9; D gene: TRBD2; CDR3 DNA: TGTGCCAGCAGCGTAGAGGCTAGCGGGAAACTCACAGATACGCAGTATTTT; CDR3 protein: CASSVEASGKLTDTQYF
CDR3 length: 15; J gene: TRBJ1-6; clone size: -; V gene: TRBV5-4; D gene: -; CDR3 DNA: TGTGCCAGCAGCTCCTTACGTGGGGGGAAATCACCCCTCCACTTT; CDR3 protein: CASSSLRGGKSPLHF
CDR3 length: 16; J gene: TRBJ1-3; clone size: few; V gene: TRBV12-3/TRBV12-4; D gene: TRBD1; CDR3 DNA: TGTGCCAGTACCCGTAGGCCGACAGGGCAAGGAAACACCATATATTTT; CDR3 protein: CASTRRPTGQGNTIYF
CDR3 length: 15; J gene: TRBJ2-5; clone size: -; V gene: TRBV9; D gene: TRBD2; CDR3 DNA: TGTGCCAGCAGCGTCAGCGGGAGTCTACAAGAGACCCAGTACTTC; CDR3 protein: CASSVSGSLQETQYF
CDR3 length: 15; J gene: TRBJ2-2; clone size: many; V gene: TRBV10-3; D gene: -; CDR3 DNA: TGTGCCATCAGGGGGGAAAACTGGTCCCCCGGGGAGCTGTTTTTT; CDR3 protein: CAIRGENWSPGELFF
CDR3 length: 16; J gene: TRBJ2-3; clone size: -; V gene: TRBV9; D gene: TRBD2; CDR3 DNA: TGTGCCAGCAGCGGGATAGCGGGAGAGGGCTCAGATACGCAGTATTTT; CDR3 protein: CASSGIAGEGSDTQYF